This TCR beta chain was sequenced for a study of cytomegalovirus exposure and HLA in healthy donors (dated by TCRdb to about 2017). For the study in its entirety: An earlier analysis of roughly 610 of the donors reported about 280 Gb of sequence data and 95 million to 130 million unique TCR beta sequences obtained from about 200 million T cells. Along with the approximately 620-subject first cohort, a separate validation cohort of over a hundred different subjects was used. Several DR-DQ haplotypes were handled as single units for association and clustering because linkage in the cohort was strong. Using immunosequencing, the study profiled T cell repertoires from about 650 subjects and related those repertoires to cytomegalovirus serostatus. All discovery cohort repertoires had been generated using a single sequencing platform. An earlier analysis of more than 450 of the donors used high-throughput TCR beta sequencing to judge whether each TCR beta V gene segment behaved as functional or pseudogenic. To predict cytomegalovirus infection status, the study combined high-throughput TCR immunosequencing, statistical association of individual TCRs with disease status, and machine learning. The aim of the study was to test whether cataloging public T cell receptors could identify signatures of past pathogen exposure. Among some 410 genotyped donors of the cohort, an average of around 240,000 unique TCR beta nucleotide sequences were sequenced per donor, approximately 20% of them non-productive. In a later genetic analysis, genome-wide SNP genotypes for about three fifths of the 666 donors were used, and that subset was treated as a discovery cohort. Rather than drawing on any new phenotypic data, the later analysis identified candidate immune exposures from TCR beta sequences and the way those sequences occurred across donors. In a later analysis, previously published TCR beta repertoires from 670 or so donors were re-analyzed and high-resolution HLA genotyping was added so that TCR occurrence patterns could be studied. Class I and class II HLA loci were covered by the typing at four-digit resolution. The number of typed donors differed by locus: about 629-630 for A, B, C, DRB1 and DQB1; 522 for DQA1; 606 for DPA1; and about 450 for DPB1. An early release covering 550 to 650 HLA-typed donors comprised about 320 gigabases of sequencing data and tens of millions of unique TCR sequences. The genetic ancestry cluster associated with self-reported Caucasian donors included around 76% of the roughly 400 genotyped donors. Donor age, sex, ethnicity and CMV serostatus were compiled together with the repertoire data. Beyond this particular receptor, the publication reports: A later analysis found that HLA-associated TCR beta chains were more clonally expanded and had lower generation probabilities than equally common non-associated chains. Across donors, most TCR sequences were observed very rarely, whereas some public TCRs were present in many individuals. Because counts were too low, 15 to 20 rarely observed V segments, including chromosome 9 orphons, were left out of the earlier analysis of 500 to 650 of the donors. In the study, about 150 TCR beta chains were listed as associated with cytomegalovirus. A further reported finding was that TCR beta sequences accurately predicted the HLA-A and HLA-B alleles for most subjects in the first cohort. In a later genetic analysis, fewer N-insertions in productive TCRs were reported among donors in an Asian-associated ancestry cluster than the roughly 700-donor mean. In vitro tests confirmed that a few of the cytomegalovirus-associated TCR beta chains recognize cytomegalovirus antigens. Cytomegalovirus status was reported to be diagnosed by the classifier with high specificity and sensitivity in both the original and validation cohorts. Roughly uniform sequencing depth across donors was assumed in presence/absence analyses, although this assumption may not hold. The authors suggested that the approach could potentially be generalized to other disease states and immunological phenotypes. An association between a missense DCLRE1C variant and V-gene and J-gene trimming of TCR beta chains was found in a later genetic analysis and replicated in an independent cohort. This cohort had only TCR beta chains sequenced, and the lack of alpha or paired-chain data limited which features could be detected. A later analysis found that TCR association rates varied across HLA loci, with DRB1 alleles showing the most associated TCRs and HLA-C alleles the fewest. Because HLA typing was unavailable for some donors at each locus, only the typed subset was used in association tests. For the cohort, immune exposure information was limited to CMV serostatus. When HLA alleles, especially DR and DQ, strongly co-occurred, TCR associations were difficult to assign to individual alleles. Several of the top co-occurrence clusters appeared to be linked to parvovirus B19, influenza, CMV and Epstein-Barr virus, according to a later analysis. In a later analysis, about 16,000 TCR beta sequences were associated with specific HLA alleles at a false discovery rate of 0.05. Correlated functional status among segregating V segments might be attributable to linkage disequilibrium, but an unknown experimental factor could not be ruled out. In an earlier analysis of 500 to 650 of the donors, most TCR beta V segments appeared in productive rearrangements about 87% or about 30% of the time, broadly matching IMGT annotations. According to a later analysis, most CMV-associated TCR beta chains appeared to be HLA-restricted, and the HLA associations seemed to be driven largely by CMV exposure. A cluster of highly shared sequence variants was judged likely to be a technical artifact of the sequencing pipeline. Some IMGT-functional V segments, including TRBV6-2 and TRBV6-3, could not be told apart with the 87-base-pair reads, so those segments were excluded.

This clone was observed once. This clone's antigen is unknown. No clone much larger than this one lies a single base away; base qualities are absent. Library generation was performed with the immunoSEQ multiplex PCR assay. For the multiplex PCR, a mixture combining 60 forward primers for TCR Vbeta segments and 13 reverse primers for TCR Jbeta segments was used. A multiplex PCR assay on genomic DNA amplified the CDR3 region of rearranged TCR beta genes. On the Illumina HiSeq System, the amplified TCR beta libraries were sequenced as 87-base-pair reads. The paper's processing steps were these. Across the roughly 670 repertoires, a later analysis counted about 81 million unique TCR beta chains, approximately 12 million of which were shared by at least two donors. Raw reads were error-corrected and collapsed into unique sequences by a nearest-neighbor algorithm in which closely related sequences were merged to remove PCR and sequencing errors. V, D and J gene segments were assigned by aligning CDR3 sequences to IMGT reference sequences. For a sequence to be retained, a match of at least six nucleotides was required to both a V gene segment and a J gene segment. Rearrangements were called productive when the CDR3 lacked stop codons and stayed in frame with V and J; all others were non-productive. CDR3 was defined by IMGT convention, running from the second conserved V-encoded cysteine to the conserved J-encoded phenylalanine. The earlier analysis of some 580 of the donors excluded any sequence lacking an unambiguous match to a single V gene segment. In an earlier analysis of several hundred of the donors, V segments were called functional above 56.7% productive rearrangements and were called segregating when the between-donor standard deviation exceeded 5%. A statistical classification framework was developed to diagnose cytomegalovirus status using the catalog of TCR beta chain sequences. In a later analysis, V and J genes were assigned by comparing TCR nucleotide sequences against IMGT/GENE-DB human TR gene sequences. The TCRdist pipeline was used in a later analysis to assign CDR3 sequences and most-parsimonious VDJ recombination scenarios. A later analysis defined each TCR beta chain by its CDR3 amino acid sequence plus V-gene family, and excluded reads lacking a unique V-gene family. To address suspected cross-contamination and a sequencing artifact, a later analysis removed 550 to 750 highly shared, low-generation-probability nucleotide sequences. In a later analysis, a clonal expansion index was calculated for each public chain from normalized within-repertoire ranks of inferred template counts. In a later analysis, generation probabilities were computed with a VDJ recombination model fitted to out-of-frame rearrangements, and the resulting probabilities were checked against IGoR. In a later analysis, TCR-TCR, TCR-HLA and TCR-CMV co-occurrence was scored with hypergeometric tests, and a repertoire-size bias correction was applied to TCR pairs. To estimate false discovery rates, a later analysis permuted the HLA or CMV assignments 20 times. In a later analysis, co-occurring TCRs were grouped using DBSCAN, and TCRdist sequence similarity was added for clustering within HLA-allele-positive subsets. Repertoires with fewer than 30,000 or more than 120,000 public chains were left out of co-occurrence clustering, as were about five repertoires with anomalous nucleotide sharing. This immuneACCESS table, as held by TCRdb, lists in-frame sequences with V and J called but not all clones. Of the missing ones, under half trace to an unresolved V gene in checked studies; the others have no known cause. Clonal size and the V and J genes are those of that table, whereas D and trimming came from the DNA. The sample table records a few hundred thousand clones; over 90% of these occur just once. Of the sample, roughly 1.5% falls within the top ten clones.

V is cut back by 4 bases and J by 4 bases, with 6 bases in the junction unmatched. CDR1 SGHTA and CDR2 FQGNSA are derived from the germline V gene. Inclusive of the bounding cysteine and phenylalanine, the CDR3 is 14 residues long. CDR3 DNA only is kept here, 42 bases in frame from base 1. In total, fewer than 750 healthy bone marrow donors made up the cohort. At the time of sampling, every cohort member was nominally healthy, though immune exposures that went unrecorded were likely present. The donor was CMV seronegative and belonged to the group of 352 seronegative cohort members. A peripheral blood sample was collected from each donor, and TCR beta sequencing was performed on peripheral blood mononuclear cells. The Qiagen DNeasy Blood Extraction Kit was used to extract genomic DNA from the blood cell samples.

The specimen sequenced was PBMCs. This sequence uses TRBV7-2 and TRBJ2-7; TRBD1 agrees with 8 junctional bases. This clonotype originated in a girl aged 2-15 years in good health and CMV-seronegative. CDR3 region: CASSSRRQGYEQYF. The base sequence is TGTGCCAGCAGCTCTAGGAGACAGGGGTACGAGCAGTACTTC.